This T cell receptor (beta chain) was obtained from a study of post-analysis software for immune sequencing data. In the study overall: Included courses were relapsing-remitting and secondary progressive multiple sclerosis; progressive-relapsing multiple sclerosis was also included. Findings and caveats of the study: Several TRBV segments (TRBV5-6, TRBV5-1 and TRBV20-1 among them) occurred more frequently in patients than in controls. By F measure, samples from a shared preparation batch strongly co-clustered. The normalized Chao1 diversity of multiple sclerosis patients was significantly lower than that of controls.

A word on this clonotype: Antigen specificity is unknown.

Built from TCR beta cDNA, the libraries had unique molecular identifiers in them. Each batch of about 0.95 to 11 million T cells produced roughly 0.5 million cDNA molecules. MiXCR, applied by TCRdb to the PCR reads, yields one record per CDR3 protein. The sample includes hundreds of thousands of distinct CDR3 sequences, 35% to 45% of them seen just once. Germline loops: CDR1 DFQATT, CDR2 SNEGSKA (reference sequence). CDR3 length: 15 residues. V was clipped by 5 bases and J by 2 bases; unmatched bases: 10. This clonotype originated in a girl under 10 years old with multiple sclerosis. Sample: blood. This chain joins TRBV20-1 and TRBJ2-7; 9 bases map to TRBD2. In DNA, the CDR3 is TGCAGTGCTCCTTCACTAGCGGGTCTTCCCTACGAGCAGTACTTC. It codes for CSAPSLAGLPYEQYF.